This T cell receptor beta chain appears in the sequencing data of a study of T cells in Graves' hyperthyroidism and ophthalmopathy. Study in general: Peripheral blood was acquired at first diagnosis, ahead of any therapy whatsoever.

V was cut by 2 bases and J by 1 base, with 11 bases left in between. The CDR3 is 15 residues long. Germline CDR1 is MDHEN and CDR2 is SYDVKM. At least ten counts were recorded for this clonotype. From RNA transcripts, TCR beta CDR3 regions were amplified. First-round RT-PCR targeting the TCR CDR3 was performed with the HTBI primer set. A single record per CDR3 protein comes from TCRdb applying MiXCR to the multiplex PCR reads. The sample holds about 690,000 distinct CDR3 sequences; 15% to 20% are singletons and the top ten take about 14%. Diagnoses were made from clinical symptoms, serum measures (thyroxine and TRAb), thyroid ultrasound and orbital computed tomography. The authors obtained PBMCs from around 10 ml of fresh peripheral blood.

This TCR came from a man aged 45-65 years with Graves' hyperthyroidism. Sequenced: blood. The chain combines TRBV28 with TRBJ2-5; D is uncertain. In DNA form, the CDR3 reads TGTGCCAGCAGTTTAGCGCCCGGGCCCCAAGAGACCCAGTACTTC. Protein: CASSLAPGPQETQYF.